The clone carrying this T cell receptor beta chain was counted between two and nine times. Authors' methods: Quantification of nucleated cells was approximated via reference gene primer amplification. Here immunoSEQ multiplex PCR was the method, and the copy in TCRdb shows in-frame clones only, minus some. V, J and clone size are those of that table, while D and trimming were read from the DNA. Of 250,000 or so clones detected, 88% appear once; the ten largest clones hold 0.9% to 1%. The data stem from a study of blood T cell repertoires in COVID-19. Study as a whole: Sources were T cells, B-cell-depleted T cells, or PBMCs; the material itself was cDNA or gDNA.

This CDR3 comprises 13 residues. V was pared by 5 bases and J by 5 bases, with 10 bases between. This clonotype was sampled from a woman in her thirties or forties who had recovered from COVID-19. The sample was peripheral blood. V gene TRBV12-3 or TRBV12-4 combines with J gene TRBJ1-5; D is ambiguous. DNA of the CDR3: TGTGCCAGCAGTCCGTCCCTATATCAGCCCCAGCATTTT. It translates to CASSPSLYQPQHF.